Following are 15 T cell receptor beta chains from one sample sequenced in a study of blood T cells in healthy people across ages. Through a sample-barcoded 5' primer and a J-beta primer mix, a second PCR was run for about 6 to 12 cycles. TCRdb redid the calling of the 5' RACE reads with MiXCR, one entry per CDR3 protein. Found here are approximately 1.5 million distinct CDR3 sequences, about 31% of them singletons; the top ten hold about 11%. Sequencing was done on a sample of blood. The receptors shown here come from a woman in her 30s in good health.

This clonotype has only one observation. The junction and the germline gene differ at one end; a read error may be behind it. This sequence joins TRBV12-3 or TRBV12-4 and TRBJ2-5; weak D call: TRBD2 (5 bases). The CDR3 covers 12 residues. CDR3 nucleotides: TGTGCCAGCGGAGGTTGGGAAGAGGCCCAGTACTTC. As protein: CASGGWEEAQYF.

The table lists this clonotype with a few counts. V and J are TRBV20-1 and TRBJ1-5, with D perhaps TRBD1 (5 bases). This CDR3 has 13 residues. Trimming removed 5 bases at V and 2 bases at J, with 10 bases between. Per germline, CDR1 DFQATT and CDR2 SNEGSKA (reference sequence). The chain's CDR3 is CSAQGSGNQPQHF. CDR3 coding DNA: TGCAGTGCTCAGGGTTCGGGCAATCAGCCCCAGCATTTT.

The chain has TRBV6-6 and TRBJ2-7; no clear D gene. V lost 0 bases, J lost 3 bases, and 15 bases lay in between. CDR3 length: 16 amino acids. The germline V gene has CDR1 MNHNY and CDR2 SVGAGI (reference sequence). CDR3 nucleotide sequence: TGTGCCAGCAGTTACTCGGTCCCCCGGGCGCACTACGAGCAGTACTTC. This gives the protein CASSYSVPRAHYEQYF.

The CDR3 bases are TGTGCCAGCAGCTCGATCTCTAGCGGGGTAGAGACCCAGTACTTC. Translation gives CASSSISSGVETQYF. This rearrangement joins TRBV7-6 to TRBJ2-5; 9 bases agree with TRBD2. This CDR3 comprises 15 residues. Germline CDR1 is SGHVS and CDR2 is FNYEAQ. Losses at the gene ends were 4 bases for V and 4 bases for J; bases not matched to a gene: 7.

The rearrangement links TRBV20-1 to TRBJ2-7; D uncertain. The CDR3 consists of 12 residues. Germline loops: CDR1 DFQATT, CDR2 SNEGSKA (reference sequence). The CDR3: CSGRRYQYEQYF. The CDR3 coding sequence is TGCAGCGGTCGGCGGTATCAATACGAGCAGTACTTC.

The sample holds a few counts of this clonotype. The chain employs TRBV7-9 and TRBJ2-5; D not resolved. Germline assignment: CDR1 SEHNR and CDR2 FQNEAQ (reference sequence). This CDR3 is built from 15 residues. With 1 base removed from V and 3 bases from J, the gap between germline ends came to 12 bases. The CDR3 region is CASSLGVSGKETQYF. The CDR3 DNA follows: TGTGCCAGCAGCTTAGGAGTTTCTGGGAAAGAGACCCAGTACTTC. The full variable domain, with the rest looked up from reference TRBV7-9 and TRBJ2-5, is DTGVSQNPRHKITKRGQNVTFRCDPISEHNRLYWYRQTLGQGPEFLTYFQNEAQLEKSRLLSDRFSAERPKGSFSTLEIQRTEQGDSAMYLCASSLGVSGKETQYFGPGTRLLVL.

This clonotype was seen a handful of times. The rearrangement joins TRBV7-2 to TRBJ1-4; D is perhaps TRBD1 (5 bases). The CDR3 has 13 residues. Looked up from germline, CDR1 is SGHTA and CDR2 is FQGNSA. Trimming shortened V by 5 bases and J by 12 bases, and 16 bases separated the two germline ends. CDR3 protein: CASSPGTVFELFF. The CDR3 nucleotides are TGTGCCAGCAGCCCGGGGACCGTCTTCGAACTGTTTTTT.

This clonotype showed up just a few times. The J gene is TRBJ2-7, the V gene TRBV3-1, with 7 bases fitting TRBD2. V shed 6 bases and J 3 bases; nucleotides not matched to a gene: 17. Germline CDR1 reads LGHDT; CDR2 reads YNNKEL (reference sequence). This CDR3 region has 17 residues. For the CDR3, the DNA is TGTGCCAGCAGTTGGGGTAGCGGGCAGGACCCCTACTACGAGCAGTACTTC. Its translation is CASSWGSGQDPYYEQYF.

The chain is built from TRBV6-2 or TRBV6-3 and TRBJ2-7, with D perhaps assigned TRBD1 or TRBD2 (5 bases each). The CDR3 spans 13 residues. V dropped 10 bases and J dropped 1 base, with 14 bases sitting between them. Germline loops: CDR1 MNHEY, CDR2 SVGEGT. The CDR3 is CAIGGLISYEQYF. DNA for the CDR3: TGTGCCATTGGGGGTCTCATTTCCTACGAGCAGTACTTC.

CDR3 sequence reads: CASSVAAGGLYNEQYF. The CDR3 DNA sequence: TGTGCCAGCAGTGTCGCAGCGGGAGGCCTCTACAATGAGCAGTACTTC. The genes are TRBV6-1 and TRBJ2-5; 9 bases align to TRBD2. Germline V gives CDR1 MNHNS, CDR2 SASEGT. V was clipped by 4 bases and J by 11 bases; unmatched bases: 17. There are 16 residues in the CDR3.

V usage is TRBV10-3 and J usage is TRBJ2-7; D is perhaps TRBD2 (5 bases). V was shortened by 8 bases and J by 6 bases, with 11 bases between the two germline ends. CDR1 and CDR2 from the germline V gene are ENHRY and SYGVKD. The CDR3 is 11 amino acids. The CDR3 DNA reads TGTGCCATCTCATCCCGGGGCGAGCAGTACTTC. Its protein product is CAISSRGEQYF.

On this clonotype itself: A junction end diverges from the germline sequence, so it may reflect a read error. This sequence joins TRBV7-9 and TRBJ1-4; D is perhaps TRBD1 (5 bases). The length of the CDR3 is 15 residues. Germline values: CDR1 SEHNR, CDR2 FQNEAQ (reference sequence). CDR3 bases: TGTGCCAGCAGCTTAGCCAGGGAGACTAATGGAAAACTGTTTTTT. Translation: CASSLARETNGKLFF.

This clonotype was picked up a small number of times. The chain carries TRBV4-2 and TRBJ2-1; the D gene is possibly TRBD1 (5 bases). CDR3 length equals 16 residues. The germline V gene has CDR1 LGHNA and CDR2 YNFKEQ. V shed 7 bases and J shed 0 bases, with 16 bases lying between them. The CDR3 bases are TGTGCCAGCACCCCGGTGGGGCGTAGCTCCTACAATGAGCAGTTCTTC. Residues: CASTPVGRSSYNEQFF.

V is TRBV25-1 and J is TRBJ2-2; no clear D. CDR3 length: 10 residues. Per germline, CDR1 MGHDK and CDR2 SYGVNS. Trimming stripped 8 bases from V and 7 bases from J, with 5 bases between. This CDR3 is CASWGGELFF. CDR3 nucleotide sequence: TGTGCCAGCTGGGGCGGGGAGCTGTTTTTT.

V usage is TRBV30 and J usage is TRBJ2-7, with TRBD1 matching 7 bases. J lost 3 bases, V lost 5 bases, and 4 bases had no gene match. The CDR3 contains 12 residues. Germline V lookup: CDR1 GTSNPN, CDR2 SVGIG (reference sequence). For the CDR3, the DNA is TGTGCCTGGCGAGGGGGCGGCTACGAGCAGTACTTC. This translates into CAWRGGGYEQYF.